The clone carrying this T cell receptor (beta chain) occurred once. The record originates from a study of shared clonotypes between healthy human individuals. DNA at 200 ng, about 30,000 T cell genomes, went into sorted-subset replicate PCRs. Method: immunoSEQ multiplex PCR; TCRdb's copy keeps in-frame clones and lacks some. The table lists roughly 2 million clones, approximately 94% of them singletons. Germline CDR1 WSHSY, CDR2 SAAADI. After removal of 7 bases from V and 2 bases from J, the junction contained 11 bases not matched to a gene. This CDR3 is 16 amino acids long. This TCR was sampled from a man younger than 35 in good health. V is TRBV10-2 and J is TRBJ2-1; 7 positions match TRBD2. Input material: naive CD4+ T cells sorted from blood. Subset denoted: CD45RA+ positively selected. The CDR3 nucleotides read TGCGCCAGCACGGAAACTCTAGCGGAAACCTACAATGAGCAGTTCTTC. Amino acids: CASTETLAETYNEQFF.